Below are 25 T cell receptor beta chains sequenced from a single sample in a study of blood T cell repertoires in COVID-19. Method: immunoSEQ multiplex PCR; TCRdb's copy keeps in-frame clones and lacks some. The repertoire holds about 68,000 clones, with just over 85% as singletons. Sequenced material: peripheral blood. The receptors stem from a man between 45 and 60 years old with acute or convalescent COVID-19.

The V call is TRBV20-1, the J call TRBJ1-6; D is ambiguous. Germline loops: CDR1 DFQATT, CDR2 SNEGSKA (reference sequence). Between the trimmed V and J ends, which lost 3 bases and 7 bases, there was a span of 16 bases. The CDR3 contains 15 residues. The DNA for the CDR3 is TGCAGTGCTAGTCGAGAGTCGGGGTACAATTCACCCCTCCACTTT. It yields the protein CSASRESGYNSPLHF.

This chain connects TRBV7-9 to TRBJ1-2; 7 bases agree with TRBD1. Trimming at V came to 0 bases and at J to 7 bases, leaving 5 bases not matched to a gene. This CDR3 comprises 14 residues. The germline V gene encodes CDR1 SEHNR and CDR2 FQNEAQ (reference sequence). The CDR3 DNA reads TGTGCCAGCAGCTTAGCAACAGGGGCTCCTGGCTACACCTTC. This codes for CASSLATGAPGYTF.

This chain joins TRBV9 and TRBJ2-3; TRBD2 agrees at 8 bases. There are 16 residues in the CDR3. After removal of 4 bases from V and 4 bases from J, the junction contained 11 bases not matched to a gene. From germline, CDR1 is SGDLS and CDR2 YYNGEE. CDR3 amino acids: CASSPRGGSGADTQYF. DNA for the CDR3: TGTGCCAGCAGCCCAAGGGGGGGTAGCGGGGCAGATACGCAGTATTTT. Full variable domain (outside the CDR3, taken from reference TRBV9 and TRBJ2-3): DSGVTQTPKHLITATGQRVTLRCSPRSGDLSVYWYQQSLDQGLQFLIQYYNGEERAKGNILERFSAQQFPDLHSELNLSSLELGDSALYFCASSPRGGSGADTQYFGPGTRLTVL.

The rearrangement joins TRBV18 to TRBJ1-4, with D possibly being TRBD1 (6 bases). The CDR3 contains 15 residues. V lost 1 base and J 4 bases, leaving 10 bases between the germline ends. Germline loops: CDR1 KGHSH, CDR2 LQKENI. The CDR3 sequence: CASSPQPGHNEKLFF. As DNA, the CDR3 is TGTGCCAGCTCACCACAACCGGGACATAATGAAAAACTGTTTTTT.

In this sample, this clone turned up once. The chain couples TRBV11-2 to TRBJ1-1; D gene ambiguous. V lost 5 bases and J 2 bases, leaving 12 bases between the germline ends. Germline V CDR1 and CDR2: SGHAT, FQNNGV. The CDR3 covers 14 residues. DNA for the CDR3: TGTGCCAGCAGCCTAAGCCGGGATAACACTGAAGCTTTCTTT. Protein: CASSLSRDNTEAFF. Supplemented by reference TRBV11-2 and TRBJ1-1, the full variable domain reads EAGVAQSPRYKIIEKRQSVAFWCNPISGHATLYWYQQILGQGPKLLIQFQNNGVVDDSQLPKDRFSAERLKGVDSTLKIQPAKLEDSAVYLCASSLSRDNTEAFFGQGTRLTVV.

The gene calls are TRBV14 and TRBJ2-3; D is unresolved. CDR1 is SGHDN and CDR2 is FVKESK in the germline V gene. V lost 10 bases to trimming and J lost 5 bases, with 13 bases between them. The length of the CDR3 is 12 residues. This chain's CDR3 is CAIILAIDTQYF. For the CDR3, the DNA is TGTGCCATCATTTTAGCCATAGATACGCAGTATTTT.

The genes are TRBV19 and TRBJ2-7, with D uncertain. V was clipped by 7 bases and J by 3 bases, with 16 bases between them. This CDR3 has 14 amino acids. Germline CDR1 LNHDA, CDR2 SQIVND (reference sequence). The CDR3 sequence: CASNPGAGLYEQYF. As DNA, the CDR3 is TGTGCCAGTAACCCGGGTGCCGGTCTCTACGAGCAGTACTTC.

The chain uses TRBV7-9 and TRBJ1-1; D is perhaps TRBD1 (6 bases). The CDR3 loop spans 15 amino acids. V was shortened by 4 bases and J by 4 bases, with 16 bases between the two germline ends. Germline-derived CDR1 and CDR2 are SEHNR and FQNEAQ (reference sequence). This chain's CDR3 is CASSSVTGRRTEAFF. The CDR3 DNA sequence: TGTGCCAGCAGCTCAGTGACAGGTCGGCGCACTGAAGCTTTCTTT.

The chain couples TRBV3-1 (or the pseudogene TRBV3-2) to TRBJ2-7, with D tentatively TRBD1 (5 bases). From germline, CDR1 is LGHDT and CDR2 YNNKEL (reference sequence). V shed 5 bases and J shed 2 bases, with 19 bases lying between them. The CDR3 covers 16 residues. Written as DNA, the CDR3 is TGTGCCAGCAGCGAAGGATTCCCGACAGACACCTACGAGCAGTACTTC. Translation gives CASSEGFPTDTYEQYF.

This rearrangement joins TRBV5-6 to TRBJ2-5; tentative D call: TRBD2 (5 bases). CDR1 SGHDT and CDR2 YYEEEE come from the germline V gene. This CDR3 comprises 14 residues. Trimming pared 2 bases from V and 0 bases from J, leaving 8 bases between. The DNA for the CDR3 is TGTGCCAGCAGCTTCGGAGGTTACCAAGAGACCCAGTACTTC. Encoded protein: CASSFGGYQETQYF.

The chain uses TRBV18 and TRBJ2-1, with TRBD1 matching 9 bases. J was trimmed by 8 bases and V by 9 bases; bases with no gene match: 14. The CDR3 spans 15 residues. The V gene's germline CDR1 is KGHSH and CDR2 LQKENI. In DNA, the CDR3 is TGTGCCAGTTGGACGATCGGGACAGGGTTGGATGAGCAGTTCTTC. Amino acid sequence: CASWTIGTGLDEQFF.

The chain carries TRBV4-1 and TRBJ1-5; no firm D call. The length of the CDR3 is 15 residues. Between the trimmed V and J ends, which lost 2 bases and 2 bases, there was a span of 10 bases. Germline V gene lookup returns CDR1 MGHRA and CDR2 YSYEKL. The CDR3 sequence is CASSQISGGNQPQHF. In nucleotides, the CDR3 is TGCGCCAGCAGCCAAATTTCCGGGGGCAATCAGCCCCAGCATTTT.

The CDR3 nucleotides read TGTGCCAGCAATTGGCTAGTAGAGACCCAGTACTTC. It codes for CASNWLVETQYF. The chain is built from TRBV2 and TRBJ2-5; unclear D gene. Germline CDR1 is SNHLY and CDR2 is FYNNEI. Trimming left V 7 bases short and J 4 bases short, with 10 bases between. There are 12 residues in the CDR3.

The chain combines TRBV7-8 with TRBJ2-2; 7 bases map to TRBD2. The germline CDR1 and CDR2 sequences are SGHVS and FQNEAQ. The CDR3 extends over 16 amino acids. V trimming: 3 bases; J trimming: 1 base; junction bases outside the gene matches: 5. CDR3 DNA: TGTGCCAGCAGCTTGGGGGGGAACAGGAACACCGGGGAGCTGTTTTTT. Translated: CASSLGGNRNTGELFF.

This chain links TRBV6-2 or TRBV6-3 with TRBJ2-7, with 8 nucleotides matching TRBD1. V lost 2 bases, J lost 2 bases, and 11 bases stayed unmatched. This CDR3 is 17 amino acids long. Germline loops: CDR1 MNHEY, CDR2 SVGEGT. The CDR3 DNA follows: TGTGCCAGCAGTTACGGTCGGACAGGGAACGGTGCCTACGAGCAGTACTTC. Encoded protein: CASSYGRTGNGAYEQYF.

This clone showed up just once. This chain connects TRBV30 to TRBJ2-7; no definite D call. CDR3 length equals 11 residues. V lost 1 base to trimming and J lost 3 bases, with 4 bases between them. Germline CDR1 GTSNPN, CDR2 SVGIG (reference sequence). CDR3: CAWSDNYEQYF. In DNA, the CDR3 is TGTGCCTGGAGTGACAACTACGAGCAGTACTTC. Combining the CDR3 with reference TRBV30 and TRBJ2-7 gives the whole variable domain SQTIHQWPATLVQPVGSPLSLECTVEGTSNPNLYWYRQAAGRGLQLLFYSVGIGQISSEVPQNLSASRPQDRQFILSSKKLLLSDSGFYLCAWSDNYEQYFGPGTRLTVT.

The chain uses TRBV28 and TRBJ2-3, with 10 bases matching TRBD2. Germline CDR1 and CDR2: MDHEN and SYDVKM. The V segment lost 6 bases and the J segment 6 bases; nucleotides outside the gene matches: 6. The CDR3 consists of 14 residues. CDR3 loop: CASRPSGSVDTQYF. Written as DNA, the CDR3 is TGTGCCAGCAGGCCTAGCGGGAGTGTGGATACGCAGTATTTT.

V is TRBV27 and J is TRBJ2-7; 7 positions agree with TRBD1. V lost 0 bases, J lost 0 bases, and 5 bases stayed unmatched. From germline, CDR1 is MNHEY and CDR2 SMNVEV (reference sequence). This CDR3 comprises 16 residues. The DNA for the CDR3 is TGTGCCAGCAGTTTATCAGGACAGGCGAACTCCTACGAGCAGTACTTC. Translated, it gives CASSLSGQANSYEQYF.

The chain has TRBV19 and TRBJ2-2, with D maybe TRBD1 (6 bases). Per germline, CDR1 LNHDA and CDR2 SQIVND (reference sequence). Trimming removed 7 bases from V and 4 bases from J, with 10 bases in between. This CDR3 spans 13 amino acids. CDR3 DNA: TGTGCCAGTATAAACAGGGCCACCGGGGAGCTGTTTTTT. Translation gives CASINRATGELFF.

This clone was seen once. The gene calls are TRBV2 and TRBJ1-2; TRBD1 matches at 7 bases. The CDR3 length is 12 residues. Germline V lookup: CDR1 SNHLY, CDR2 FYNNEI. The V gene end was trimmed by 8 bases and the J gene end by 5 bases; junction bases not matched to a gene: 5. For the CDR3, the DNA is TGTGCCAGCGACAGGGAATCTTATGGCTACACCTTC. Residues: CASDRESYGYTF.

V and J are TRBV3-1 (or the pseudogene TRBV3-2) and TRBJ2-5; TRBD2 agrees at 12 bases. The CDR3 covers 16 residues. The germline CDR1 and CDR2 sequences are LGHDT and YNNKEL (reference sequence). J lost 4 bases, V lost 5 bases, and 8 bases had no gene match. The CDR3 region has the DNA TGTGCCAGCAGCAAAAACCTAGCGGGGGGGCGAGAGACCCAGTACTTC. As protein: CASSKNLAGGRETQYF.

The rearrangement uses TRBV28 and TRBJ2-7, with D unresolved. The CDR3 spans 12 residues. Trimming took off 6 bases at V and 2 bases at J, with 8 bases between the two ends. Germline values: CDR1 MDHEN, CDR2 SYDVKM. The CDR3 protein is CASRLSPYEQYF. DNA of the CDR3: TGTGCCAGCAGACTTTCTCCCTACGAGCAGTACTTC. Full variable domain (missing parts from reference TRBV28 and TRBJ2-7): DVKVTQSSRYLVKRTGEKVFLECVQDMDHENMFWYRQDPGLGLRLIYFSYDVKMKEKGDIPEGYSVSREKKERFSLILESASTNQTSMYLCASRLSPYEQYFGPGTRLTVT.

CDR3 DNA: TGTGCCAGCAGCCTGGGGACAGGCACGATGAACACTGAAGCTTTCTTT. Encoded protein: CASSLGTGTMNTEAFF. The gene calls are TRBV13 and TRBJ1-1; 8 bases line up with TRBD1. The V gene's germline CDR1 is PRHDT and CDR2 FYEKMQ (reference sequence). The V gene end was trimmed by 5 bases and the J gene end by 0 bases; junction bases not matched to a gene: 8. This CDR3 region has 16 residues.

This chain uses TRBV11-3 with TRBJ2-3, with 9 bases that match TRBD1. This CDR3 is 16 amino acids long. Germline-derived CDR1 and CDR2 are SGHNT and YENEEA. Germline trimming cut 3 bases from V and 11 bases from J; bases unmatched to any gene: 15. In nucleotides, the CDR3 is TGTGCCAGCAGCTTTAGAATTGGGACAGGGTACGTCGGGCAGTATTTT. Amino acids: CASSFRIGTGYVGQYF. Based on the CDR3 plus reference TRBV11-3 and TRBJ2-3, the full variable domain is EAGVVQSPRYKIIEKKQPVAFWCNPISGHNTLYWYLQNLGQGPELLIRYENEEAVDDSQLPKDRFSAERLKGVDSTLKIQPAELGDSAVYLCASSFRIGTGYVGQYFGPGTRLTVL.

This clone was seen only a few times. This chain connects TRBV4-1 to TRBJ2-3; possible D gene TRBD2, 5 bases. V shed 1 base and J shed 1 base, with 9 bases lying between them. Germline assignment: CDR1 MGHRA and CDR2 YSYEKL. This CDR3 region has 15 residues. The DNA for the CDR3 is TGCGCCAGCAGCCAAGTCCGAGCGGGCACAGATACGCAGTATTTT. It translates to CASSQVRAGTDTQYF.